The count of the clone carrying this T cell receptor beta chain is one. Its target is not known. Subsets obtained from CD4+ cells comprised CD45RA+ naive and CD45RA-negative memory cells. The sample is drawn from a study of shared clonotypes between healthy human individuals. Notes on the study in general: Although depth was large, rarefaction showed that sequencing of the sorted subsets was incomplete.

This CDR3 has 12 amino acids. Germline lookup yields CDR1 MNHNY and CDR2 SVGAGI (reference sequence). The J segment lost 8 bases and the V segment lost 8 bases, leaving 7 bases of the junction unmatched. Produced via immunoSEQ multiplex PCR; TCRdb's table is partial and in-frame only. The profile covers under 1,100,000 clones, with approximately 78% appearing a single time and roughly 0.55% taken by the ten largest. The receptor comes from a young man in good health. Some clones in this sample may be carry-over from other donors' samples. The sample was memory CD4+ T cells from PBMCs. Subset noted: CD45RA-negative fraction. The genes are TRBV6-6 and TRBJ1-2, with TRBD1 matching 8 bases. The CDR3 is CASQGAKSGYTF. CDR3 DNA sequence: TGTGCCAGCCAGGGGGCTAAGAGCGGCTACACCTTC.